This entry describes one TCR beta chain. Its target is not known. These data belong to a study of T-cell reconstitution after alpha-beta-depleted transplantation in children. TCRbeta library preparation incorporated unique molecular identifiers. Using its own MiXCR run on the PCR reads, TCRdb lists one record per CDR3 protein. The sample carries about 76,000 distinct CDR3 sequences, approximately 14% recorded once. V dropped 0 bases and J dropped 8 bases, with 16 bases sitting between them. CDR3 length: 15 amino acids. CDR1 and CDR2 (germline): LGHNA, YSLEER. Whole-study findings and limits: The main origin of T-cell counts and diversity one year after transplant was newly produced T cells.

The TCR sequence derives from a male patient aged 2-10 years who had a stem cell transplant for acute lymphoblastic leukemia, so the T cells may come from the graft donor. The rearrangement links TRBV4-3 to TRBJ1-2; D is uncertain. The material was PBMCs, mostly from graft donor cells, obtained 180 days after TCRalphabeta/CD19-depleted stem cell transplant. The chain's CDR3 is CASSQESVRLGGYTF. CDR3 nucleotides: TGCGCCAGCAGCCAAGAGAGCGTACGACTGGGAGGCTACACCTTC.